This T cell receptor (beta chain) was observed in a study of blood T cell repertoires in COVID-19. Study at large: PBMCs, B-cell-depleted T cells, or T cells were the source of the cDNA or gDNA that made up the material.

In germline, CDR1 is SGHDT, CDR2 YYEEEE. With 5 bases removed from V and 1 base from J, the gap between germline ends came to 13 bases. CDR3 size: 14 residues. Cohort 3 recovered donors had two negative PCRs, clearance, or symptom resolution. In the source study's methods: From reference gene primer amplification, estimates of nucleated cell counts were derived. TCRdb's table, derived via immunoSEQ multiplex PCR, lists solely in-frame clones and lacks some. The V and J calls and clone size are taken from that table; D and trimming were inferred from the DNA. Of 250,000 to 400,000 clones detected, under 95% appear once; the ten largest clones hold roughly 2.6%.

The material sequenced was PBMCs or T cells enriched from blood (not recorded which). The chain is built from TRBV5-6 and TRBJ2-7; D perhaps matches TRBD1 (6 bases). This clonotype originated in a man aged 55 to 70 who had recovered from COVID-19. This CDR3 is CASRDDGQSYEQYF. The CDR3, as DNA: TGTGCCAGCAGAGACGACGGACAGTCCTACGAGCAGTACTTC.